The 14 T cell receptor beta chains below all came from one sample that was sequenced in a study of Graves' ophthalmopathy and Graves' hyperthyroidism. RNA transcripts were the template, and TCR beta CDR3 regions were amplified from them. HTBI primers were used in a first-round RT-PCR, which preceded a second-round multiplex PCR. TCRdb called the multiplex PCR reads again in MiXCR, with one record for every CDR3 protein. The sample has approximately 1.2 million distinct CDR3 sequences; less than 45% are singletons. The source material was peripheral blood or thyroid tissue (not recorded which). These TCRs come from an adult man with Graves' hyperthyroidism.

This clonotype was found many times. V gene TRBV29-1 combines with J gene TRBJ2-7; D is unresolved. V lost 4 bases and J 0 bases, leaving 10 bases between the germline ends. CDR1 is SQVTM, CDR2 ANQGSEA, per germline. This CDR3 contains 13 residues. CDR3 sequence reads: CSVVLGISYEQYF. DNA of the CDR3: TGCAGCGTTGTCCTGGGGATCTCCTACGAGCAGTACTTC.

Ten or more counts support this clonotype. This sequence joins TRBV14 and TRBJ1-6; D remains ambiguous. This CDR3 contains 13 residues. The V gene's germline CDR1 is SGHDN and CDR2 FVKESK. V shed 0 bases and J shed 10 bases, with 7 bases lying between them. CDR3 nucleotide sequence: TGTGCCAGCAGCCAAGATATAAGGTCACCCCTCCACTTT. Amino acid sequence: CASSQDIRSPLHF. The full variable domain, completed using reference TRBV14 and TRBJ1-6, is EAGVTQFPSHSVIEKGQTVTLRCDPISGHDNLYWYRRVMGKEIKFLLHFVKESKQDESGMPNNRFLAERTGGTYSTLKVQPAELEDSGVYFCASSQDIRSPLHFGNGTRLTVT.

J is TRBJ2-2 and V is TRBV6-1; 7 bases align to TRBD1. Per the germline V gene, CDR1 is MNHNS and CDR2 is SASEGT. The CDR3 spans 14 residues. The trim removed 4 bases at V and 6 bases at J, leaving 5 bases unmatched. CDR3 sequence reads: CASSAGQVPGELFF. In DNA, the CDR3 is TGTGCCAGCAGTGCCGGACAGGTGCCCGGGGAGCTGTTTTTT.

This clonotype was seen only a few times. J is TRBJ1-1 and V is TRBV15, with a possible D match to TRBD1 (5 bases). The CDR3 totals 15 residues. The germline V and J ends were trimmed by 3 bases and 1 base, with 12 bases remaining between them. The germline CDR1 and CDR2 sequences are LNHNV and YYDKDF (reference sequence). The CDR3 DNA is TGTGCCACCAGCAGGCCCCGGGGCCAGAACACTGAAGCTTTCTTT. It is translated as CATSRPRGQNTEAFF.

The chain uses TRBV29-1 and TRBJ1-5, with D tentatively TRBD1 (6 bases). Trimming took off 7 bases at V and 11 bases at J, with 21 bases between the two ends. The germline V gene has CDR1 SQVTM and CDR2 ANQGSEA. This CDR3 has 13 amino acids. CDR3 loop: CSAEGGEWETQHF. In DNA, the CDR3 is TGCAGCGCTGAGGGGGGAGAGTGGGAGACCCAGCATTTT.

This clonotype was seen only a few times. The chain couples TRBV6-5 to TRBJ1-2; 7 bases agree with TRBD1. Losses at the gene ends were 6 bases for V and 5 bases for J; bases not matched to a gene: 9. From germline, CDR1 is MNHEY and CDR2 SVGAGI. The CDR3 has 14 residues. The CDR3 DNA reads TGTGCCAGCAGAGCTTGGGACAGCTTGTATGGCTACACCTTC. As protein: CASRAWDSLYGYTF.

In this sample, this clonotype turned up once. A junction boundary mismatches the germline segment, possibly from a read error. This chain connects TRBV29-1 to TRBJ1-4; possibly TRBD1 for D (5 bases). The length of the CDR3 is 9 residues. The germline V gene encodes CDR1 SQVTM and CDR2 ANQGSEA. The CDR3 spells CSVKTGPGF. CDR3 DNA sequence: TGCAGCGTAAAAACGGGACCGGGGTTT.

This chain joins TRBV20-1 and TRBJ1-6; TRBD1 agrees at 8 bases. In germline, CDR1 is DFQATT, CDR2 SNEGSKA (reference sequence). The CDR3 sequence is 15 residues long. Unmatched junction bases numbered 8, after V lost 6 bases and J lost 4 bases. This CDR3 reads CSASGTGDYNSPLHF. CDR3 nucleotide sequence: TGCAGTGCGAGCGGGACAGGAGATTATAATTCACCCCTCCACTTT.

V usage is TRBV5-1 and J usage is TRBJ2-7; D unresolved. V was clipped by 1 base and J by 3 bases, with 14 bases between them. The CDR3 is 15 amino acids. Per the germline V gene, CDR1 is SGHRS and CDR2 is YFSETQ. The DNA for the CDR3 is TGCGCCAGCAGCTTGCTACAGCGCCCAAACTACGAGCAGTACTTC. Protein sequence: CASSLLQRPNYEQYF.

On this clonotype itself: Just one base apart from a much larger clone, this may be a read error. The J gene is TRBJ2-7, the V gene TRBV5-1; 8 positions agree with TRBD1. Germline CDR1 SGHRS, CDR2 YFSETQ. V gave up 4 bases and J gave up 3 bases; unmatched junction bases: 6. CDR3 length: 14 residues. CDR3 nucleotide sequence: TGCGCCAGCAGCCTCACAGGGGGACACTACGAGCAGTACTTC. It translates to CASSLTGGHYEQYF.

This chain links TRBV6-6 with TRBJ2-5; the D gene could be TRBD1 or TRBD2 (5 bases each). From germline, CDR1 is MNHNY and CDR2 SVGAGI (reference sequence). The V gene lost 6 bases and the J gene lost 5 bases, with 13 bases spanning the gap. The CDR3 is 13 residues long. CDR3 coding DNA: TGTGCCAGCAGCAACGGGGCATCGGAGACCCAGTACTTC. Translated, it gives CASSNGASETQYF.

Regarding this clonotype: At one of its ends the junction is not consistent with the germline gene, which may arise from a read error. The rearrangement joins TRBV2 to TRBJ2-2; the match to TRBD2 covers 9 bases. The CDR3 is made up of 16 amino acids. The V gene's germline CDR1 is SNHLY and CDR2 FYNNEI. The CDR3 DNA is TGTGCCAGCAGGCGAGCGGGGGGCGCGAACTCCGGGGAGCTGTTTTTT. Translated, it gives CASRRAGGANSGELFF. Full variable domain (outside the CDR3, taken from reference TRBV2 and TRBJ2-2): EPEVTQTPSHQVTQMGQEVILRCVPISNHLYFYWYRQILGQKVEFLVSFYNNEISEKSEIFDDQFSVERPDGSNFTLKIRSTKLEDSAMYFCASRRAGGANSGELFFGEGSRLTVL.

The chain is built from TRBV7-8 and TRBJ2-7, with TRBD1 matching 9 bases. Per the germline V gene, CDR1 is SGHVS and CDR2 is FQNEAQ. This CDR3 is built from 17 residues. The V gene end was trimmed by 5 bases and the J gene end by 3 bases; junction bases not matched to a gene: 14. The CDR3 DNA sequence: TGTGCCAGCAGCCCCGACCTCGGGGGACAGGGTCACTACGAGCAGTACTTC. Amino acid sequence: CASSPDLGGQGHYEQYF.

The J gene is TRBJ1-1, the V gene TRBV12-3 or TRBV12-4; no firm D call. V shed 3 bases and J shed 7 bases, with 12 bases lying between them. The CDR3 loop spans 13 amino acids. The CDR3 DNA follows: TGTGCCAGCAGTTTCTCAGCAAGTCGTGAAGCTTTCTTT. Protein: CASSFSASREAFF.